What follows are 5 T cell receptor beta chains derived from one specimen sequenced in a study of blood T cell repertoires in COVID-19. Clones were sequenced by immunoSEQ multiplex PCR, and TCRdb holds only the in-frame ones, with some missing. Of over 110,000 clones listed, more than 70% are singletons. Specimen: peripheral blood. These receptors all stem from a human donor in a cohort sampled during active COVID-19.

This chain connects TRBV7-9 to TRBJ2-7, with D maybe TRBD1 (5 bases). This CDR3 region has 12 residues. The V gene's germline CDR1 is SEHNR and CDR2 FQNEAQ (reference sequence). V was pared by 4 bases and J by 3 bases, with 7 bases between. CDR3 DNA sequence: TGTGCCAGCAGCTCCCAGGGCTACGAGCAGTACTTC. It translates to CASSSQGYEQYF.

The CDR3 protein is CASSFFTSGKTQYF. CDR3 in DNA: TGTGCCAGCAGCTTTTTCACTAGCGGAAAGACCCAGTACTTC. This chain uses TRBV5-6 with TRBJ2-5, with 8 nucleotides matching TRBD2. The V gene's germline CDR1 is SGHDT and CDR2 YYEEEE. CDR3 length equals 14 residues. Unmatched junction bases numbered 6, after V lost 2 bases and J lost 6 bases. Drawing the rest from reference TRBV5-6 and TRBJ2-5, the complete variable domain is DAGVTQSPTHLIKTRGQQVTLRCSPKSGHDTVSWYQQALGQGPQFIFQYYEEEERQRGNFPDRFSGHQFPNYSSELNVNALLLGDSALYLCASSFFTSGKTQYFGPGTRLLVL.

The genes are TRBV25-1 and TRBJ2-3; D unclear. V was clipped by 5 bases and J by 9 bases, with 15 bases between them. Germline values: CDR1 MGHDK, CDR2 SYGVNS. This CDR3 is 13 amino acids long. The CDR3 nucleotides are TGTGCCAGCAGTAGCCGAGGAGTGGAGACGCAGTATTTT. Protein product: CASSSRGVETQYF.

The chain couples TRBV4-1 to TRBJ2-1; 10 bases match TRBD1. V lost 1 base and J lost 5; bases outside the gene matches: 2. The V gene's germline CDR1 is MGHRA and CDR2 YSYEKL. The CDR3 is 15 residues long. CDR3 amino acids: CASSQAGTGDNEQFF. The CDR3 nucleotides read TGCGCCAGCAGCCAAGCTGGGACAGGGGACAATGAGCAGTTCTTC.

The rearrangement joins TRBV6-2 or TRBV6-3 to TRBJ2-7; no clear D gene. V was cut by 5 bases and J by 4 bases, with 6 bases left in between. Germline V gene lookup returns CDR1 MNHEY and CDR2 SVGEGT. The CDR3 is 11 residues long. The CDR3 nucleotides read TGTGCCAGCAGTCAGATATACGAGCAGTACTTC. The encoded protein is CASSQIYEQYF.